This passage covers 19 T cell receptor beta chains from one sample sequenced in a study of T-cell reconstitution after alpha-beta-depleted transplantation in children. TCRbeta library construction was performed incorporating unique molecular identifiers. Each CDR3 protein gets one entry after TCRdb re-called the PCR reads with MiXCR. The sample comprises about 400,000 distinct CDR3 sequences, 13% of which are singletons, and 4% to 5.5% rests with the top ten. This sample comprised PBMCs, obtained from the stem cell graft. These receptors were taken from a human donor who donated a stem cell graft to a child with Fanconi anemia.

The DNA for the CDR3 is TGTGCCAGCAGTTCCAGGGGTAAAGAGACCCAGTACTTC. Its translation: CASSSRGKETQYF. The rearrangement links TRBV27 to TRBJ2-5; a possible D gene is TRBD1 (6 bases). Germline loops: CDR1 MNHEY, CDR2 SMNVEV (reference sequence). The CDR3 has 13 residues. Deletions cut 4 bases from V and 3 bases from J, with 9 bases between.

This clonotype was found once. The chain is built from TRBV5-1 and TRBJ2-5; weak D call: TRBD1 (5 bases). The germline gives CDR1 SGHRS, CDR2 YFSETQ. CDR3 length: 15 amino acids. V lost 2 bases to trimming and J lost 7 bases, with 18 bases between them. The CDR3 DNA is TGCGCCAGCAGCTTCAACCTGGGCCAGGGTTCGACCCAGTACTTC. It encodes CASSFNLGQGSTQYF.

The V and J genes are TRBV5-1 and TRBJ2-2, with D uncertain. The CDR3 extends over 16 amino acids. V dropped 3 bases and J dropped 5 bases, with 17 bases sitting between them. Germline loops: CDR1 SGHRS, CDR2 YFSETQ. CDR3 in DNA: TGCGCCAGCAGCTCGGTTTTGTCCATTCGGACCGGGGAGCTGTTTTTT. Amino acids: CASSSVLSIRTGELFF.

A few counts support this clonotype. The chain is built from TRBV4-1 and TRBJ1-4; tentatively, D is TRBD1 (5 bases). The V gene's germline CDR1 is MGHRA and CDR2 YSYEKL. Trimming removed 5 bases at V and 5 bases at J, with 12 bases between. The CDR3 spans 14 residues. The CDR3 region has the DNA TGCGCCAGCAGCATCCGGGACGGGAATGAAAAACTGTTTTTT. It yields the protein CASSIRDGNEKLFF.

This clonotype was counted between two and nine times. The chain links TRBV5-1 to TRBJ1-1; D may be TRBD1 (5 bases). Trimming shortened V by 1 base and J by 3 bases, and 7 bases separated the two germline ends. This CDR3 region has 13 residues. The germline gives CDR1 SGHRS, CDR2 YFSETQ. The CDR3 is CASSLMGDTEAFF. In nucleotides, the CDR3 is TGCGCCAGCAGCTTGATGGGGGACACTGAAGCTTTCTTT. The full variable domain, in which reference TRBV5-1 and TRBJ1-1 provide the parts outside the CDR3, is KAGVTQTPRYLIKTRGQQVTLSCSPISGHRSVSWYQQTPGQGLQFLFEYFSETQRNKGNFPGRFSGRQFSNSRSEMNVSTLELGDSALYLCASSLMGDTEAFFGQGTRLTVV.

The chain couples TRBV3-1 to TRBJ1-1, with D perhaps TRBD1 (5 bases). CDR1 and CDR2 from the germline V gene are LGHDT and YNNKEL (reference sequence). Trimming removed 6 bases at V and 4 bases at J, with 15 bases between. This CDR3 is 14 amino acids long. The CDR3 DNA follows: TGTGCCAGCAGGACCGGGGCCGGTGGCACTGAAGCTTTCTTT. Its protein product is CASRTGAGGTEAFF. Combining the CDR3 with reference TRBV3-1 and TRBJ1-1 gives the whole variable domain DTAVSQTPKYLVTQMGNDKSIKCEQNLGHDTMYWYKQDSKKFLKIMFSYNNKELIINETVPNRFSPKSPDKAHLNLHINSLELGDSAVYFCASRTGAGGTEAFFGQGTRLTVV.

The chain recombines TRBV12-3 or TRBV12-4 with TRBJ2-1; a weak D match, TRBD2 (5 bases). The V end was cut by 7 bases, the J end by 7 bases, with 17 bases between. This CDR3 region has 14 residues. CDR3 coding DNA: TGTGCCAGCATCACGCTCGCGGAGCGGAATGAGCAGTTCTTC. Amino acid sequence: CASITLAERNEQFF.

This clonotype has a count of ten or more. The chain employs TRBV5-1 and TRBJ2-7; the D gene is possibly TRBD2 (6 bases). V was clipped by 0 bases and J by 2 bases, with 12 bases between them. This CDR3 is built from 15 residues. Germline CDR1 reads SGHRS; CDR2 reads YFSETQ. CDR3 protein: CASSLVPGLTYEQYF. The DNA for the CDR3 is TGCGCCAGCAGCTTGGTTCCGGGACTGACCTACGAGCAGTACTTC. Drawing the rest from reference TRBV5-1 and TRBJ2-7, the complete variable domain is KAGVTQTPRYLIKTRGQQVTLSCSPISGHRSVSWYQQTPGQGLQFLFEYFSETQRNKGNFPGRFSGRQFSNSRSEMNVSTLELGDSALYLCASSLVPGLTYEQYFGPGTRLTVT.

This chain joins TRBV12-3 or TRBV12-4 and TRBJ2-2; 7 nucleotides match TRBD1. The CDR3 has 13 residues. J was trimmed by 6 bases and V by 7 bases; bases with no gene match: 5. In nucleotides, the CDR3 is TGTGCCAGCACCAGGACAGGTCCCGGGGAGCTGTTTTTT. It yields the protein CASTRTGPGELFF.

The V call is TRBV5-8, the J call TRBJ1-5, with D perhaps matching TRBD1 (5 bases). CDR1 and CDR2 (germline): SGHTS, YDEGEE. Between the trimmed V and J ends, which lost 2 bases and 6 bases, there was a span of 9 bases. There are 13 residues in the CDR3. In DNA, the CDR3 is TGTGCCAGCAGCTTTTCGGGGACTCAGCCCCAGCATTTT. It specifies CASSFSGTQPQHF.

This clonotype was observed at least ten times. J is TRBJ2-5 and V is TRBV7-2, with a weak D call TRBD2 (6 bases). V was cut by 1 base and J by 5 bases, with 11 bases left in between. CDR3 length: 14 residues. Germline CDR1 is SGHTA and CDR2 is FQGNSA. The CDR3 bases are TGTGCCAGCAGCTTAGGTCCGGGGGTTGAGACCCAGTACTTC. It yields the protein CASSLGPGVETQYF.

The DNA of the CDR3 is TGTGCCAGCAGCTTAGGTGGGGGGGCCTCCACAGATACGCAGTATTTT. Protein sequence: CASSLGGGASTDTQYF. The V gene is TRBV7-2, the J gene TRBJ2-3; D might be TRBD2 (7 bases). This CDR3 is 16 amino acids long. Deletions cut 1 base from V and 2 bases from J, with 13 bases between. CDR1 SGHTA and CDR2 FQGNSA come from the germline V gene.

This clonotype was counted at least ten times. This sequence joins TRBV10-2 and TRBJ2-3; no firm D call. The V and J ends lost 4 bases and 2 bases respectively, with 10 bases between them. Per germline, CDR1 WSHSY and CDR2 SAAADI. CDR3 size: 14 residues. The chain's CDR3 is CASSAATITDTQYF. For the CDR3, the DNA is TGCGCCAGCAGTGCAGCTACGATCACAGATACGCAGTATTTT.

This clonotype appeared a few times. This chain joins TRBV12-3 or TRBV12-4 and TRBJ1-2; D is perhaps TRBD1 (6 bases). The CDR3 totals 13 residues. The V end was cut by 6 bases, the J end by 5 bases, with 13 bases between. The CDR3 loop is CASSPLTGYGYTF. The CDR3, as DNA: TGTGCCAGCAGCCCACTAACAGGGTATGGCTACACCTTC.

This clonotype was counted at least ten times. The CDR3 loop reads CAISESGRTNTGELFF. DNA for the CDR3: TGTGCCATCAGTGAGTCGGGCCGAACAAACACCGGGGAGCTGTTTTTT. This chain uses TRBV10-3 with TRBJ2-2; unclear D gene. Looked up from germline, CDR1 is ENHRY and CDR2 is SYGVKD. This CDR3 contains 16 residues. Trimming pared 0 bases from V and 2 bases from J, leaving 10 bases between.

The chain uses TRBV7-7 and TRBJ2-1; possible D gene TRBD2, 5 bases. The CDR3 has 14 amino acids. CDR1 is SSHAT and CDR2 is FNYEAQ in the germline V gene (reference sequence). V lost 5 bases and J 5 bases, leaving 13 bases between the germline ends. CDR3: CASSPDSGNNEQFF. The CDR3 nucleotides are TGTGCCAGCAGCCCAGACTCGGGAAACAATGAGCAGTTCTTC.

This clonotype has only a few counts. The chain uses TRBV12-3 or TRBV12-4 and TRBJ2-5; 8 bases agree with TRBD1. This CDR3 region has 14 residues. V lost 8 bases to trimming and J lost 3 bases; unmatched junction nucleotides: 8. This chain's CDR3 is CASGSYRGEETQYF. Written as DNA, the CDR3 is TGTGCCAGCGGGTCGTACAGGGGGGAAGAGACCCAGTACTTC.

This clonotype was counted between two and nine times. V and J are TRBV7-9 and TRBJ2-2, with D unresolved. CDR1 and CDR2 (germline): SEHNR, FQNEAQ (reference sequence). With 1 base removed from V and 8 bases from J, the gap between germline ends came to 8 bases. The CDR3 has 13 residues. The CDR3 loop is CASSLEGLGELFF. The DNA for the CDR3 is TGTGCCAGCAGCTTAGAAGGTCTAGGGGAGCTGTTTTTT.

This clonotype was seen at least ten times. This sequence joins TRBV12-3 or TRBV12-4 and TRBJ1-1; D remains unclear. V was cut by 6 bases and J by 3 bases, with 8 bases left in between. This CDR3 is built from 12 residues. The CDR3 bases are TGTGCCAGCAGCGGATGGGACACTGAAGCTTTCTTT. This translates into CASSGWDTEAFF.